The 14 T cell receptor beta chains presented below share a single source sample, sequenced in a study of T cell responses to AZD1222 COVID-19 vaccine. The method was immunoSEQ multiplex PCR; TCRdb's version includes in-frame clones alone and lacks a portion of them. This table has about 100,000 clones, 87% appearing once. Sequenced material: peripheral blood, taken on day 0 of AZD1222 vaccination. The receptors were sampled from an adult in good health.

The chain has TRBV7-2 and TRBJ1-4; D gene unclear. The V and J ends lost 4 bases and 6 bases respectively, with 12 bases between them. There are 14 residues in the CDR3. CDR1 and CDR2 (germline): SGHTA, FQGNSA. Here the CDR3 reads CASSSGVADEKLFF. CDR3 DNA sequence: TGTGCCAGCAGCTCTGGCGTGGCGGATGAAAAACTGTTTTTT.

The chain links TRBV6-2 or TRBV6-3 to TRBJ1-1; D ambiguous. Per germline, CDR1 MNHEY and CDR2 SVGEGT. V was trimmed by 3 bases and J by 1 base, leaving 6 bases between them. CDR3 size: 13 residues. CDR3 DNA: TGTGCCAGCAGTTATCTCGCGAACACTGAAGCTTTCTTT. Its translation: CASSYLANTEAFF.

In its sample, this clone was seen a few times. The rearrangement joins TRBV28 to TRBJ2-5; D remains ambiguous. Germline V CDR1 and CDR2: MDHEN, SYDVKM. Trimming removed 4 bases at V and 4 bases at J, with 7 bases between. The CDR3 loop spans 12 amino acids. The CDR3 coding sequence is TGTGCCAGCAGTTCCACTGGAGAGACCCAGTACTTC. Translated: CASSSTGETQYF.

The chain joins TRBV27 to TRBJ1-2; 7 bases are shared with TRBD1. Germline CDR1 is MNHEY and CDR2 is SMNVEV (reference sequence). This CDR3 comprises 15 residues. V shed 6 bases, J shed 0 bases, and the junction held 7 bases outside the gene matches. This chain's CDR3 is CASRPGQTANYGYTF. Here the CDR3 DNA reads TGTGCCAGCAGACCGGGACAGACCGCTAACTATGGCTACACCTTC.

V and J are TRBV7-9 and TRBJ2-1, with D possibly TRBD2 on 6 matching bases. The CDR3 contains 15 residues. Per the germline V gene, CDR1 is SEHNR and CDR2 is FQNEAQ (reference sequence). V shed 5 bases and J shed 2 bases, with 13 bases lying between them. The CDR3 loop is CASSAGTPAYNEQFF. CDR3 DNA sequence: TGTGCCAGCAGCGCCGGGACTCCGGCCTACAATGAGCAGTTCTTC.

V usage is TRBV6-6 and J usage is TRBJ2-7; possible D gene TRBD2, 6 bases. Trimming took 6 bases from V and 2 from J, leaving 20 bases between them. The CDR3 has 16 residues. The germline CDR1 and CDR2 sequences are MNHNY and SVGAGI (reference sequence). CDR3 loop: CASSPRGAGGTYEQYF. The CDR3 DNA sequence: TGTGCCAGCAGCCCAAGGGGCGCCGGAGGGACCTACGAGCAGTACTTC.

The gene calls are TRBV18 and TRBJ1-4; 7 bases fit TRBD1. The CDR3 is 17 amino acids. Germline V gene lookup returns CDR1 KGHSH and CDR2 LQKENI. V lost 3 bases to trimming and J lost 1 base; unmatched junction nucleotides: 8. CDR3 DNA sequence: TGTGCCAGCTCACCGGAGGACAGGACCATAACTAATGAAAAACTGTTTTTT. Translated, it gives CASSPEDRTITNEKLFF. The whole variable domain, remainder taken from reference TRBV18 and TRBJ1-4, is NAGVMQNPRHLVRRRGQEARLRCSPMKGHSHVYWYRQLPEEGLKFMVYLQKENIIDESGMPKERFSAEFPKEGPSILRIQQVVRGDSAAYFCASSPEDRTITNEKLFFGSGTQLSVL.

The CDR3 loop is CASSALAGAYNEQFF. DNA for the CDR3: TGTGCCAGCAGCGCTCTTGCGGGGGCCTACAATGAGCAGTTCTTC. The rearrangement joins TRBV3-1 (or the pseudogene TRBV3-2) to TRBJ2-1; 7 positions agree with TRBD2. Germline V gene data show CDR1 as LGHDT and CDR2 as YNNKEL (reference sequence). Trimming took 5 bases from V and 2 from J; bases not matched to a gene: 6. The CDR3 covers 15 residues.

The rearrangement uses TRBV3-1 (or the pseudogene TRBV3-2) and TRBJ2-7; no definite D call. Per the germline V gene, CDR1 is LGHDT and CDR2 is YNNKEL (reference sequence). The V and J ends lost 1 base and 2 bases respectively, with 18 bases between them. The CDR3 is 17 amino acids. The CDR3 nucleotides are TGTGCCAGCAGCCAAGCCTCCAGGCGACATTTAACCTACGAGCAGTACTTC. It is translated as CASSQASRRHLTYEQYF.

The gene calls are TRBV6-1 and TRBJ1-4, with 7 bases fitting TRBD1. CDR3 length: 15 amino acids. Germline V CDR1 and CDR2: MNHNS, SASEGT. With 2 bases clipped from V and 5 bases from J, the junction kept 5 bases outside the gene matches. Written as DNA, the CDR3 is TGTGCCAGCAGTGAAAACCGACAGGGAAATGAAAAACTGTTTTTT. This codes for CASSENRQGNEKLFF.

The chain couples TRBV6-1 to TRBJ1-5; D unclear. CDR1 and CDR2 (germline): MNHNS, SASEGT. The CDR3 has 13 amino acids. V was cut by 1 base and J by 12 bases, with 13 bases left in between. This chain's CDR3 is CASSEVGPEVQHF. The DNA for the CDR3 is TGTGCCAGCAGTGAAGTTGGGCCTGAGGTCCAGCATTTT.

CDR3 region: CASSEGLYGYTF. The CDR3 nucleotides read TGTGCCAGCTCAGAAGGGTTATATGGCTACACCTTC. This chain connects TRBV18 to TRBJ1-2; D unresolved. Per the germline V gene, CDR1 is KGHSH and CDR2 is LQKENI. The ends were cut back, 5 bases at V and 5 bases at J, with 9 bases in the middle. This CDR3 spans 12 amino acids. Based on the CDR3 plus reference TRBV18 and TRBJ1-2, the full variable domain is NAGVMQNPRHLVRRRGQEARLRCSPMKGHSHVYWYRQLPEEGLKFMVYLQKENIIDESGMPKERFSAEFPKEGPSILRIQQVVRGDSAAYFCASSEGLYGYTFGSGTRLTVV.

The chain joins TRBV11-3 to TRBJ1-3, with unresolved D. Trimming pared 1 base from V and 4 bases from J, leaving 5 bases between. The CDR3 sequence is 13 residues long. Germline CDR1 is SGHNT and CDR2 is YENEEA. CDR3 sequence reads: CASSLAPGNTIYF. Written as DNA, the CDR3 is TGTGCCAGCAGCTTAGCGCCGGGAAACACCATATATTTT.

The chain recombines TRBV18 with TRBJ1-2; TRBD1 matches 10 bases. CDR3 length: 15 amino acids. The germline V gene encodes CDR1 KGHSH and CDR2 LQKENI. V was pared by 5 bases and J by 5 bases, with 8 bases of the junction left unmatched. This CDR3 is CASSYDRGQHYGYTF. Written as DNA, the CDR3 is TGTGCCAGCTCATACGACAGGGGGCAACATTATGGCTACACCTTC.